Presented here are 11 T cell receptor beta chains from one specimen sequenced in a study of blood T cell repertoires in COVID-19. The method was immunoSEQ multiplex PCR; TCRdb's version includes in-frame clones alone and lacks a portion of them. The table has 110,000 to 150,000 clones, 86% seen once. Sequencing was done on a sample of peripheral blood. The receptors were sampled from a woman aged 55 to 70 with acute or convalescent COVID-19.

The chain combines TRBV10-2 with TRBJ2-1; D possibly corresponds to TRBD2 (6 bases). From germline, CDR1 is WSHSY and CDR2 SAAADI. The V gene lost 5 bases and the J gene lost 0 bases, with 11 bases spanning the gap. The CDR3 runs 15 residues. CDR3 sequence reads: CASSRRGPSYNEQFF. The DNA of the CDR3 is TGCGCCAGCAGTCGGCGGGGCCCCTCCTACAATGAGCAGTTCTTC.

This clone was recorded a few times. The chain couples TRBV28 to TRBJ2-7, with 12 positions matching TRBD2. This CDR3 region has 16 residues. Germline CDR1 MDHEN, CDR2 SYDVKM. The J segment lost 2 bases and the V segment lost 3 bases, leaving 5 bases of the junction unmatched. The CDR3 bases are TGTGCCAGCAGTTTGGCTAGCGGGGGGGGAACCTACGAGCAGTACTTC. It translates to CASSLASGGGTYEQYF.

This rearrangement joins TRBV4-2 to TRBJ2-5, with 7 positions matching TRBD2. CDR3 size: 18 residues. The junction had 15 bases not matched to a gene; V was cut back by 0 bases and J by 5 bases. Germline CDR1 reads LGHNA; CDR2 reads YNFKEQ. The CDR3 sequence: CASSQDFPGGGIVETQYF. CDR3 DNA sequence: TGTGCCAGCAGCCAAGATTTCCCGGGCGGGGGAATAGTGGAGACCCAGTACTTC.

This chain links TRBV15 with TRBJ2-2; maybe TRBD2 (6 bases). The germline gives CDR1 LNHNV, CDR2 YYDKDF (reference sequence). The CDR3 is 15 residues long. Trimming removed 0 bases from V and 9 bases from J, with 14 bases in between. The CDR3 DNA reads as TGTGCCACCAGCAGAGATCCATCGACTAGTCGGGAGCTGTTTTTT. Protein sequence: CATSRDPSTSRELFF. The variable domain in full, completed from reference TRBV15 and TRBJ2-2, reads DAMVIQNPRYQVTQFGKPVTLSCSQTLNHNVMYWYQQKSSQAPKLLFHYYDKDFNNEADTPDNFQSRRPNTSFCFLDIRSPGLGDTAMYLCATSRDPSTSRELFFGEGSRLTVL.

This chain connects TRBV20-1 to TRBJ1-3; D may be TRBD1 (6 bases). Between the trimmed V and J ends, which lost 3 bases and 0 bases, there was a span of 9 bases. Germline CDR1 and CDR2: DFQATT and SNEGSKA (reference sequence). This CDR3 spans 14 amino acids. The CDR3 bases are TGCAGTGCTAGTACAGGGTCCTCTGGAAACACCATATATTTT. Protein: CSASTGSSGNTIYF.

This clone was counted ten times or more. V usage is TRBV6-5 and J usage is TRBJ2-2; D might be TRBD1 (6 bases). Germline CDR1 MNHEY, CDR2 SVGAGI. The CDR3 spans 14 residues. The V end lost 9 bases, the J end lost 4 bases, and 15 bases lay between the germline ends. CDR3 in amino acids: CASNLQGPTGELFF. The CDR3 bases are TGTGCCAGTAATTTACAGGGACCCACCGGGGAGCTGTTTTTT.

This chain joins TRBV9 and TRBJ2-5, with D maybe TRBD2 (7 bases). The CDR3 contains 14 residues. The germline V gene has CDR1 SGDLS and CDR2 YYNGEE. Trimming took off 5 bases at V and 4 bases at J, with 15 bases between the two ends. This CDR3 is CASSGGGPGETQYF. The CDR3 nucleotides read TGTGCCAGCAGTGGGGGGGGCCCCGGAGAGACCCAGTACTTC. Based on the CDR3 plus reference TRBV9 and TRBJ2-5, the full variable domain is DSGVTQTPKHLITATGQRVTLRCSPRSGDLSVYWYQQSLDQGLQFLIQYYNGEERAKGNILERFSAQQFPDLHSELNLSSLELGDSALYFCASSGGGPGETQYFGPGTRLLVL.

The CDR3 loop is CASSPPRGRETEAFF. The CDR3 DNA follows: TGTGCCAGTAGTCCTCCGAGGGGGCGAGAGACTGAAGCTTTCTTT. The chain employs TRBV19 and TRBJ1-1; 7 bases are a match to TRBD1. The germline CDR1 and CDR2 sequences are LNHDA and SQIVND (reference sequence). The CDR3 totals 15 residues. Trimming removed 5 bases from V and 5 bases from J; junction bases left unmatched: 11.

This chain connects TRBV6-6 to TRBJ1-1; D perhaps matches TRBD1 (5 bases). The CDR3 extends over 15 amino acids. V lost 8 bases and J lost 1, with 17 bases in between. Germline V gene data show CDR1 as MNHNY and CDR2 as SVGAGI (reference sequence). The CDR3 spells CASLSVQGANTEAFF. The DNA for the CDR3 is TGTGCCAGCCTATCCGTACAAGGGGCGAACACTGAAGCTTTCTTT.

This chain uses TRBV18 with TRBJ1-2; no clear D gene. The CDR3 is 12 amino acids. Germline loops: CDR1 KGHSH, CDR2 LQKENI. Trimming left V 3 bases short and J 9 bases short, with 11 bases between. This chain's CDR3 is CASSPTGRSYTF. DNA for the CDR3: TGTGCCAGCTCACCGACGGGGAGAAGCTACACCTTC.

The chain joins TRBV5-1 to TRBJ1-2; possible D gene TRBD1, 6 bases. Germline V lookup: CDR1 SGHRS, CDR2 YFSETQ. This CDR3 comprises 15 residues. Trimming cost V 4 bases and J 4 bases, with 17 bases left between them. The CDR3 nucleotides are TGCGCCAGCAGCGGCTCGGGACATCCCGGCTATGGCTACACCTTC. It codes for CASSGSGHPGYGYTF. The whole variable domain, filled in from reference TRBV5-1 and TRBJ1-2, reads KAGVTQTPRYLIKTRGQQVTLSCSPISGHRSVSWYQQTPGQGLQFLFEYFSETQRNKGNFPGRFSGRQFSNSRSEMNVSTLELGDSALYLCASSGSGHPGYGYTFGSGTRLTVV.